This record looks at one T cell receptor (beta chain) sequence and its context. This CDR3 comprises 16 residues. Germline trimming cut 2 bases from V and 1 base from J; bases unmatched to any gene: 5. Germline loops: CDR1 MGHRA, CDR2 YSYEKL. The data were obtained in a study of control samples from healthy donors and cancer patients. Some clones are missing from TCRdb's copy, which holds only in-frame ones; the method was immunoSEQ multiplex PCR. The sample consists of 95,000 to 150,000 clones, more than 75% of them appearing once. Sequenced: blood. The sequence was collected from a man aged 25 to 40 in good health. The chain uses TRBV4-1 and TRBJ2-3; 8 positions agree with TRBD2. The CDR3 region is CASSQPRGGRTDTQYF. The CDR3 DNA sequence: TGCGCCAGCAGCCAACCTCGGGGGGGTCGCACAGATACGCAGTATTTT.